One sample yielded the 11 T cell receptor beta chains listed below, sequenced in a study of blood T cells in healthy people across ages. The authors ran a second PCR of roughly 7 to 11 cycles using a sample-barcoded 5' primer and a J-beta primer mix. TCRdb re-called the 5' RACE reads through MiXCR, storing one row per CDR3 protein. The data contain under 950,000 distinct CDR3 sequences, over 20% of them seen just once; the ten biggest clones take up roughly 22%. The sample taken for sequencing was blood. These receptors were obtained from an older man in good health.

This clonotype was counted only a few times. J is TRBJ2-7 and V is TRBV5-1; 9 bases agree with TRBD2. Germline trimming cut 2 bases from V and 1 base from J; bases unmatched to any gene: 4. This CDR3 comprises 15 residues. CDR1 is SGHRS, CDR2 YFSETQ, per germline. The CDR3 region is CASSFASGVSYEQYV. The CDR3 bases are TGCGCCAGCAGCTTCGCTAGCGGGGTTTCCTACGAGCAGTACGTC.

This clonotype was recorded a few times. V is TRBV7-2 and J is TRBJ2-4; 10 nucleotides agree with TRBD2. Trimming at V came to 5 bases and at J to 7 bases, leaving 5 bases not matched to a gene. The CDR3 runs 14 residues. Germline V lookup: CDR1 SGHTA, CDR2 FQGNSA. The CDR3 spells CASSEASGSNIQYF. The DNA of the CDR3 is TGTGCCAGCAGCGAAGCTAGCGGGAGCAACATTCAGTACTTC.

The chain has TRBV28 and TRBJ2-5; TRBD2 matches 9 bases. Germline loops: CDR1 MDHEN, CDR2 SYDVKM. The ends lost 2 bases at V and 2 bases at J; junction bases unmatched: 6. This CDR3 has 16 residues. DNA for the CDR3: TGTGCCAGCAGTTTAGATCTAGCGGGACTTCAAGAGACCCAGTACTTC. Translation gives CASSLDLAGLQETQYF.

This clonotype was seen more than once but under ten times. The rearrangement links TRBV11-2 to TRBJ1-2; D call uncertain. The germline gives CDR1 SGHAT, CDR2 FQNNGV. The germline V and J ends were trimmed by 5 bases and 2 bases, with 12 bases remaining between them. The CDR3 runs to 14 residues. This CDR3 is CASSPPYGNYGYTF. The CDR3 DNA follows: TGTGCCAGCAGCCCTCCGTACGGAAACTATGGCTACACCTTC.

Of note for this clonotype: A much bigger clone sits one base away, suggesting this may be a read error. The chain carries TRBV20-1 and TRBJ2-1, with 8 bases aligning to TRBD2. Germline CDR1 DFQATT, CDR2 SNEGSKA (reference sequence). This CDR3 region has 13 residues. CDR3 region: CSARGGAYNDQFF. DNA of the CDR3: TGCAGTGCCCGGGGGGGCGCCTACAATGACCAGTTCTTC.

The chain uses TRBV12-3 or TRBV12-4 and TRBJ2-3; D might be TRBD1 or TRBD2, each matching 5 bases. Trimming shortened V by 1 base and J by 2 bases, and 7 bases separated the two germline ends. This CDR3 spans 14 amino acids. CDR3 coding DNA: TGTGCCAGCAGTTTAGTGGGGGTCACAGATACGCAGTATTTT. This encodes CASSLVGVTDTQYF.

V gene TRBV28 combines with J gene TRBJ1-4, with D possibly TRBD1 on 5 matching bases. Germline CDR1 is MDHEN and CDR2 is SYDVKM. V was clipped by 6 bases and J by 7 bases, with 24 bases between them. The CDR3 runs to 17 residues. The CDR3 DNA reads TGTGCCAGCAGCCCGAATTCACGGAGTGGGGCTATTGAAAAACTGTTTTTT. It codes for CASSPNSRSGAIEKLFF.

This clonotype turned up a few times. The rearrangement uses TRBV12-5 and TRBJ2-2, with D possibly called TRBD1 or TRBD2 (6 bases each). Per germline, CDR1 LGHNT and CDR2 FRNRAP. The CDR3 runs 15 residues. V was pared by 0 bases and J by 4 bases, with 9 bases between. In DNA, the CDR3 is TGTGCTAGTGGTTTGGTACAGGGAGGCACCGGGGAGCTGTTTTTT. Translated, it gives CASGLVQGGTGELFF.

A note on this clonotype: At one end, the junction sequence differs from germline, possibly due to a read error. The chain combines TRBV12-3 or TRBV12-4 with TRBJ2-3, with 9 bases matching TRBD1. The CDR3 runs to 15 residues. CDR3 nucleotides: TGTGCCAGCAGTGGGGACAGGGTCAACACAGATGCGCAGTATTTT. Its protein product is CASSGDRVNTDAQYF.

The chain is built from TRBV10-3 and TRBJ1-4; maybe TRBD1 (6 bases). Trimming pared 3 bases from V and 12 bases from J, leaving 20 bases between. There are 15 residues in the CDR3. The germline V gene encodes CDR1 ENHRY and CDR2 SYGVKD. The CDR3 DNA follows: TGTGCCATCAGTGAAAGGGGGGACCGTACGGGGGAACTGTTTTTT. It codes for CAISERGDRTGELFF.

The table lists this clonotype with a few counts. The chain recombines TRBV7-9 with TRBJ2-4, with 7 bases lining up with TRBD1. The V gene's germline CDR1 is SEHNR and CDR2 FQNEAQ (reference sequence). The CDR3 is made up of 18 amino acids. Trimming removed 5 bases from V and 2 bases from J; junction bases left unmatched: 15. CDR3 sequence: CASSPSGTAGVTKNIQYF. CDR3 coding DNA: TGTGCCAGCAGCCCGTCCGGGACAGCAGGTGTAACCAAAAACATTCAGTACTTC.